This T cell receptor (beta chain) is drawn from a study of graft-versus-host responses after intestinal transplantation. Study-wide context: Transplants were multivisceral, liver-intestinal, or isolated intestinal. All recipients got anti-thymocyte globulin induction, then tacrolimus and steroids for about three years.

Using immunoSEQ multiplex PCR, the repertoire was profiled, and TCRdb retains in-frame clones only, with some absent. The sample records around 100,000 clones, 91% being singletons. About this clone: What it recognizes is unknown.

This CDR3 comprises 15 residues. With 0 bases removed from V and 3 bases from J, the gap between germline ends came to 9 bases. Germline V lookup: CDR1 MGHRA, CDR2 YSYEKL. Findings and limits, study-wide: The recipient marrow held GvH clones, and some of them showed up first in ileum or blood.

The sample was unstimulated CD4+ T cells sorted from spleen or lymph node cells, taken before transplant. V usage is TRBV4-1 and J usage is TRBJ1-5, with D uncertain. The source is a human donor who was the organ donor for an intestinal transplant. The CDR3 is CASSQDLSFNQPQHF. The CDR3 nucleotides are TGCGCCAGCAGCCAAGATTTAAGCTTCAATCAGCCCCAGCATTTT.